This T cell receptor (beta chain) was profiled in a study of T cell responses to AZD1222 COVID-19 vaccine (dated by TCRdb to the early 2020s). As for the study more broadly: TCR sequencing was performed for approximately 240 trial participants, of whom about 200 were given two doses of AZD1222 and approximately 25 were given two doses of MenACWY control vaccine. Trial participants were enrolled by age into subgroups of 18-55, 56-69 and 70-plus years, and around 150, 29 and 61 TCR-sequenced participants, respectively, were included in these subgroups.

Comment on this clone: Its recognized antigen is unknown. Base qualities are not recorded, but no much larger clone differs from it by a single base.

Overall results and qualifications from the work: The whole spike protein was spanned by vaccine-associated CD4 TCRs, and dominant responses were seen in regions 160-218 and 743-854. Nearly half of unique spike-specific TCRs reportedly recognized epitopes outside regions mutated in the B.1.351 and B.1.1.7 variants. The 56-69-year group was small, and its depth increase did not reach significance, likely because of low power. Participants were mostly white British and included more females than males, and it was suggested by the authors that clonal diversity may have been underestimated. Because no samples from the day 14 peak response were available, repertoires could be characterized only after the peak T cell response. Conclusions about previously exposed vaccinees are limited, since just five or six AZD1222 recipients were seropositive for SARS-CoV-2 at baseline. After two AZD1222 doses, both the breadth and the depth of spike-specific TCRs were significantly higher than at day 0 and than in MenACWY recipients.

The CDR3 regions of human TCRbeta chains were analyzed by immunosequencing. On the authors' methods: Repertoire TCRs were checked for matches against a reference library of SARS-CoV-2-specific TCRs that had been generated using the MIRA antigen-specificity platform. Breadth meant the fraction of unique TCRs that were SARS-CoV-2-associated, whereas depth meant the fraction of total T cells that were SARS-CoV-2-associated. Using the MIRA data, each spike-specific TCR was assigned both to the spike region to which the TCR was reactive and to a CD4 or CD8 class. Log10-transformed breadth and depth values were compared by one-way ANOVA with Sidak's multiple comparisons tests. What TCRdb holds here is the immuneACCESS table cut down to in-frame rearrangements. Part of the clones is not present; checked against another copy, under half of the missing clones reflect an unresolved V gene, and the others are unexplained. V, J and clone size are those of that table, while D and trimming were read from the DNA. The sample contains 100,000 to 150,000 clones, 92% of them found a single time. The ten largest clones add up to 0.9% to 1.3% of the sample.

The sample's time point label, decoded: about 28 days (+/-7) after the second vaccine dose. Because spike-specific TCR depth and breadth did not differ between the two schedules, AZD1222 recipients who got a second dose at roughly 4 weeks were pooled with those who got a second dose at roughly 12 weeks. Samples from vaccinated people were obtained from the UK trials COV001 and COV002, which included a single-blind randomized controlled phase 2/3 trial of AZD1222 (ChAdOx1 nCoV-19) in healthy adults. Trial participant PBMC samples were collected at day 0 and day 28 after the second dose for TCRbeta chain sequencing. V drops 0 bases and J drops 10 bases, leaving 11 bases in between. The CDR3 runs 14 residues from the cysteine to the phenylalanine. Only the CDR3 portion is preserved as DNA: 42 bases, with reading frame beginning at the first base. For CDR1 and CDR2, the germline V gene lists SGHDT and YYEEEE.

This clonotype originated in an adult who received the AZD1222 COVID-19 vaccine. The chain couples TRBV5-6 to TRBJ1-6, with TRBD1 perhaps the D gene, on 5 matching bases. The source material was peripheral blood, sampled 28 days after the second AZD1222 dose. The CDR3 reads as follows: CASSLAVGESPLHF. DNA sequence: TGTGCCAGCAGCTTGGCGGTAGGGGAATCACCCCTCCACTTT.